This TCR beta chain is from a study of technical replicates of blood from several donors. The protocol was immunoSEQ multiplex PCR, while the TCRdb copy is restricted to in-frame clones and leaves out a portion. The sample yields more than 65,000 clones, 95% to 97% seen once. The TCR sequence derives from a human donor in good health. The material sequenced was T cells isolated from PBMCs.

In DNA form, the CDR3 reads TGTGCCAGCAGCGGTTTACGGGGGGCGGGATACGAGCAGTACTTC. Its protein is CASSGLRGAGYEQYF. The J gene is TRBJ2-7, the V gene TRBV7-6; TRBD2 might be the D (7 bases). In germline, CDR1 is SGHVS, CDR2 FNYEAQ. The ends were cut back, 5 bases at V and 4 bases at J, with 18 bases in the middle. There are 15 residues in the CDR3.